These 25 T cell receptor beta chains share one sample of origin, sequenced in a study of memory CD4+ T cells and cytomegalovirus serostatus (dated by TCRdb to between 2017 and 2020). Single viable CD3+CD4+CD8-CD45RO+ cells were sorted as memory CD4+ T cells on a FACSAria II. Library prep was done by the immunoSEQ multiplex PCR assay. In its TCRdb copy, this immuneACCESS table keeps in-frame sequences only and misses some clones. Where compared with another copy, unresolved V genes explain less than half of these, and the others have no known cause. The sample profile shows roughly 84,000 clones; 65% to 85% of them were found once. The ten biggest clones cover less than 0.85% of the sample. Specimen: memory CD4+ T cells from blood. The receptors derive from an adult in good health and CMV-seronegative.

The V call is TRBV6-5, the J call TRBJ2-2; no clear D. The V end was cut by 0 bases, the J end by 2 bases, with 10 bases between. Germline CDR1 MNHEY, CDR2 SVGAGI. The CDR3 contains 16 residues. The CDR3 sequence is CASSYSPLPNTGELFF. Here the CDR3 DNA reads TGTGCCAGCAGTTACTCGCCCCTTCCAAACACCGGGGAGCTGTTTTTT.

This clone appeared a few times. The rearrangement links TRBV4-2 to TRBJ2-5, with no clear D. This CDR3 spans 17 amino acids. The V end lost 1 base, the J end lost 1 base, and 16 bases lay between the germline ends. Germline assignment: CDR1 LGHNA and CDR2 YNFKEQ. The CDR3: CASSQGRARTLQETQYF. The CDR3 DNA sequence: TGTGCCAGCAGCCAAGGAAGGGCAAGAACGCTCCAAGAGACCCAGTACTTC.

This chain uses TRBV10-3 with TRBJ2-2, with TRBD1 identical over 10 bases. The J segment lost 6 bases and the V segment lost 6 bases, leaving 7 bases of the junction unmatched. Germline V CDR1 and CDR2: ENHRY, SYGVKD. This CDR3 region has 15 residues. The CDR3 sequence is CAIRGTGVAPGELFF. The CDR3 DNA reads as TGTGCCATCAGAGGGACAGGGGTGGCCCCCGGGGAGCTGTTTTTT.

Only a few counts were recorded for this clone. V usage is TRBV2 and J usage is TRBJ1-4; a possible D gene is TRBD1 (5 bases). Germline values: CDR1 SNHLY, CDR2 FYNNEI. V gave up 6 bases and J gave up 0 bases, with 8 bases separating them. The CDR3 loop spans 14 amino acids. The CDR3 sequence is CASRVRATNEKLFF. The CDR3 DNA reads TGTGCCAGCAGAGTCAGGGCAACTAATGAAAAACTGTTTTTT.

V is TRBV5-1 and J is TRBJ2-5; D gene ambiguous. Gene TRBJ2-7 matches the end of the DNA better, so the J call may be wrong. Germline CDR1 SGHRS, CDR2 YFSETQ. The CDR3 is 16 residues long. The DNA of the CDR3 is TGCGCCAGCAGCTTGGGAATCCCCCGTTTCTCCTACGAGCAGTACTTC. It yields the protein CASSLGIPRFSYEQYF.

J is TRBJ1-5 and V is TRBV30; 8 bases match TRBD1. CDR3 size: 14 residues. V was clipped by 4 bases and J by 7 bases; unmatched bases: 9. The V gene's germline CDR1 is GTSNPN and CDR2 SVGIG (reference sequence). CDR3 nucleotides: TGTGCCTGGACCCAAGACAGGGGTGGACAGCCCCAGCATTTT. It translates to CAWTQDRGGQPQHF.

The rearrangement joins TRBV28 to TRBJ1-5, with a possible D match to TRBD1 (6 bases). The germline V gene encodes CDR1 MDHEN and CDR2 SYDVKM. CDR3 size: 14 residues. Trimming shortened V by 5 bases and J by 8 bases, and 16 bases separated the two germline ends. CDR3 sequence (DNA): TGTGCCAGCAGTCGTCGACAGGACTTCGAGCCCCAGCATTTT. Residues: CASSRRQDFEPQHF. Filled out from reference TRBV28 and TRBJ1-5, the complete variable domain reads DVKVTQSSRYLVKRTGEKVFLECVQDMDHENMFWYRQDPGLGLRLIYFSYDVKMKEKGDIPEGYSVSREKKERFSLILESASTNQTSMYLCASSRRQDFEPQHFGDGTRLSIL.

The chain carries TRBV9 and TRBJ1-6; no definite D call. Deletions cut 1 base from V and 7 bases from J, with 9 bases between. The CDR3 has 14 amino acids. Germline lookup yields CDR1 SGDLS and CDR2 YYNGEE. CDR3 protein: CASSVLGRNSPLHF. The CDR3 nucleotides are TGTGCCAGCAGCGTACTGGGGAGGAATTCACCCCTCCACTTT.

The CDR3 DNA follows: TGTGCCAGCAGTGCTTGGGGATACGAGCAGTACTTC. This gives the protein CASSAWGYEQYF. The gene calls are TRBV25-1 and TRBJ2-7; no reliable D call. In germline, CDR1 is MGHDK, CDR2 SYGVNS. The CDR3 consists of 12 residues. Trimming shortened V by 4 bases and J by 4 bases, and 8 bases separated the two germline ends.

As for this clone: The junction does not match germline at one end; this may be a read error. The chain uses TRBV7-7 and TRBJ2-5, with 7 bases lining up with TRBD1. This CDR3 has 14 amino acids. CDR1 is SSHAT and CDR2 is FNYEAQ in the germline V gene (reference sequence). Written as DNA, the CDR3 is TGTGCTAGCAGCTTAGGGGGACAGCAAGAGACCCAGTACTTC. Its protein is CASSLGGQQETQYF.

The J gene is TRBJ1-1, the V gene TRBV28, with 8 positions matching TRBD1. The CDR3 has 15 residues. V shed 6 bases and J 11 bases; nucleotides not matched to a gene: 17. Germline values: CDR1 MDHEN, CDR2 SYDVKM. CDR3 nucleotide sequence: TGTGCCAGCAGCCTTATTGGCGGACAGGGAAGGGTCGCTTTCTTT. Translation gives CASSLIGGQGRVAFF.

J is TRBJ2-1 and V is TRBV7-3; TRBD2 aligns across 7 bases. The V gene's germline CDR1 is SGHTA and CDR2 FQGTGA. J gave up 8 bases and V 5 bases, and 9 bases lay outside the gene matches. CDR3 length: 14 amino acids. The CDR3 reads CASSQTSHGDEQFF. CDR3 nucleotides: TGTGCCAGCAGCCAGACTAGCCATGGGGATGAGCAGTTCTTC.

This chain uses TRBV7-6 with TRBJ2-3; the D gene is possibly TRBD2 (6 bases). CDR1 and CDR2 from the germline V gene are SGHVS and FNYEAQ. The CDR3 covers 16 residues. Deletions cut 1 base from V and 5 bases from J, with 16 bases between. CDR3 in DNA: TGTGCCAGCAGCTTAGTCGGCGGGGTAGACAGAGATACGCAGTATTTT. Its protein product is CASSLVGGVDRDTQYF.

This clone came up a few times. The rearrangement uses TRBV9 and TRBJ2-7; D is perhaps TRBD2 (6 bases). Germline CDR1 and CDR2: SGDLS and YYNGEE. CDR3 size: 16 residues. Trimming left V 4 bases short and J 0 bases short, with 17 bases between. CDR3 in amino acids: CASSIKGLASSYEQYF. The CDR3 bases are TGTGCCAGCAGCATAAAAGGGCTAGCGAGCTCCTACGAGCAGTACTTC.

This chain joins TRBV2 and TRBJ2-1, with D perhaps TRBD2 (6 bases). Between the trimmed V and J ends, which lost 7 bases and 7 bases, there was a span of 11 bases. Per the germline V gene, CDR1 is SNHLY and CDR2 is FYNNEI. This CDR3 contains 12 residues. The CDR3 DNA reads TGTGCCAGCATATACGGGGGAAATGAGCAGTTCTTC. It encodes CASIYGGNEQFF.

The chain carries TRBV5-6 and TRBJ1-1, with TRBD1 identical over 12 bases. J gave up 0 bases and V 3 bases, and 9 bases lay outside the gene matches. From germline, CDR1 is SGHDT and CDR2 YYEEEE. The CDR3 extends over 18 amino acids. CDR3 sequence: CASSSGTGGLMLNTEAFF. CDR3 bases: TGTGCCAGCAGCTCCGGGACAGGGGGCCTCATGCTGAACACTGAAGCTTTCTTT.

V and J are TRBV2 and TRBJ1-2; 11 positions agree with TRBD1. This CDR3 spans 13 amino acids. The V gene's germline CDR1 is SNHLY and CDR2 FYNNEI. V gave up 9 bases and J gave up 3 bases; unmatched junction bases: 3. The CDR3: CASGQGAHYGYTF. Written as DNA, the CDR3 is TGTGCCAGTGGACAGGGGGCACACTATGGCTACACCTTC.

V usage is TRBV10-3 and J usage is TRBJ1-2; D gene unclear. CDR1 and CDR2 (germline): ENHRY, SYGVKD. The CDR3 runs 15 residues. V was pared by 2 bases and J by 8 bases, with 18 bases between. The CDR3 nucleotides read TGTGCCATCAGTGAGAAAGGAGGTCGAGAGGCCGGCTACACCTTC. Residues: CAISEKGGREAGYTF.

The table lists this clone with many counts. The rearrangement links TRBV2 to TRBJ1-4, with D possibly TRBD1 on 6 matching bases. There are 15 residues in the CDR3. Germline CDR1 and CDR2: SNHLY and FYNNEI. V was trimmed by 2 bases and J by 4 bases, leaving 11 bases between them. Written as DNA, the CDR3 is TGTGCCAGCAGTGAAAGCCGGGGGCTTAATGAAAAACTGTTTTTT. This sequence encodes CASSESRGLNEKLFF.

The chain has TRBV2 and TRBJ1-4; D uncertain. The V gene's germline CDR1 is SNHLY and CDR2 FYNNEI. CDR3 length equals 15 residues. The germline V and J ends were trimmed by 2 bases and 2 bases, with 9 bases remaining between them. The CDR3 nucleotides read TGTGCCAGCAGTGAATTGGCAGGTACTAATGAAAAACTGTTTTTT. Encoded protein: CASSELAGTNEKLFF.

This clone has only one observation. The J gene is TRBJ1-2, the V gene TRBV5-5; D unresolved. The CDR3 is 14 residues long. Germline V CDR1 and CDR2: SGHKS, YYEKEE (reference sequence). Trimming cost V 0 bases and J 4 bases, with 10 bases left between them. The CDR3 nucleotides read TGTGCCAGCAGCTTGGGACCGGGAACCTATGGCTACACCTTC. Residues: CASSLGPGTYGYTF.

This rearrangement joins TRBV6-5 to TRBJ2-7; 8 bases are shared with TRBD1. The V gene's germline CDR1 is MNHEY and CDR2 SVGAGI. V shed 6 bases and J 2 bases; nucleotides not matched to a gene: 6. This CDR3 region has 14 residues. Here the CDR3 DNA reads TGTGCCAGCAGAGAACAGGGGGGAGCCTACGAGCAGTACTTC. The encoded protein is CASREQGGAYEQYF.

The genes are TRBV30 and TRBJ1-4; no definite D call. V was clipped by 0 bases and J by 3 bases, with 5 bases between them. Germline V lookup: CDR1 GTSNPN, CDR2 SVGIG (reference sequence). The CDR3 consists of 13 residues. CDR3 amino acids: CAWSVSPNEKLFF. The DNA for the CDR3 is TGTGCCTGGAGTGTGTCCCCTAATGAAAAACTGTTTTTT.

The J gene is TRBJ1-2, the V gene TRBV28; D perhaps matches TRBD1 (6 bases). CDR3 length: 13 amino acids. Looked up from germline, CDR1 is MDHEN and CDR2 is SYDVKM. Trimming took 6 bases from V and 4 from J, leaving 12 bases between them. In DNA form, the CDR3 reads TGTGCCAGCAGAGCCGGACAGTCCTATGGCTACACCTTC. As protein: CASRAGQSYGYTF.

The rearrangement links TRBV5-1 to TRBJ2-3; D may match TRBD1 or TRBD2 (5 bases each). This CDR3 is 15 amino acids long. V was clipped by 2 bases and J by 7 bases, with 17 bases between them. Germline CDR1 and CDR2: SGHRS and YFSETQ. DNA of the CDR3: TGCGCCAGCAGCTTCAGGGACCCCGTGGCGAATACGCAGTATTTT. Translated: CASSFRDPVANTQYF.